This T cell receptor beta chain came from a study of cytomegalovirus exposure and HLA in healthy donors. V was cut by 3 bases and J by 5 bases, with 17 bases left in between. In germline, CDR1 is LGHNA, CDR2 YNFKEQ. This CDR3 comprises 15 residues. This clone has a single count. Sequencing was performed with immunoSEQ multiplex PCR; in TCRdb, only in-frame clones are kept and a portion is missing. The table shows about 110,000 clones, with nearly 97% occurring only once. Sequenced sample: PBMCs. The chain joins TRBV4-2 to TRBJ2-7, with a possible D match to TRBD2 (6 bases). The receptor was derived from a woman aged 18-29 years in good health and CMV-seronegative. This chain's CDR3 is CASSQSTTTGDEQYF. CDR3 in DNA: TGTGCCAGCAGCCAGTCGACAACCACGGGGGACGAGCAGTACTTC.